Sequencing of this T cell receptor (beta chain) was carried out in a study of T cell responses to AZD1222 COVID-19 vaccine. TCRdb's table, derived via immunoSEQ multiplex PCR, lists solely in-frame clones and lacks some. The table records 100,000 to 150,000 clones, roughly nine tenths of them present only once. Study outcomes and limitations: Only six individuals given AZD1222 were seropositive at baseline. Among spike-specific TCRs, nearly half reportedly target unmutated variant regions. There were vaccine-associated CD4 TCRs across spike, dominant at 160-218 and 743-854.

Points on this clone: Its cognate antigen is unknown.

The CDR3 length is 13 residues. V lost 7 bases, J lost 5 bases, and 14 bases lay in between. The germline V gene encodes CDR1 SEHNR and CDR2 FQNEAQ (reference sequence). The chain employs TRBV7-9 and TRBJ1-1; D remains ambiguous. The sequence was collected from an adult in good health. The sample in question was peripheral blood, obtained on day 0 of AZD1222 vaccination. As DNA, the CDR3 is TGTGCCAGCACCTACGGGGTCGGGACTGAAGCTTTCTTT. Its translation: CASTYGVGTEAFF.